The 3 T cell receptor beta chains listed next were all sequenced from one sample in a study of blood T cell repertoires in COVID-19 (dated by TCRdb to about 2020). Libraries were prepared through the immunoSEQ multiplex PCR assay. Entries here come from immuneACCESS through TCRdb and include only in-frame sequences with V and J called. Some clones fail to appear in such tables; in the studies checked, an unresolved V gene covers under half of the shortfall, and the cause of the remainder is unknown. In this sample the table shows roughly 420,000 clones, over 75% of which occur a single time. 0.95% to 1% of the sample rests with the top ten. Sequenced material: PBMCs or T cells enriched from blood (not recorded which). These receptors were obtained from a woman in her thirties with acute COVID-19.

The chain employs TRBV7-9 and TRBJ2-3; 13 bases are shared with TRBD2. V was pared by 6 bases and J by 2 bases, with 2 bases of the junction left unmatched. Germline V gene sequence: CDR1 SEHNR, CDR2 FQNEAQ (reference sequence). CDR3 length: 15 amino acids. The CDR3 here is CASRGLAGATDTQYF. The CDR3 DNA reads TGTGCCAGCAGAGGACTAGCGGGGGCCACAGATACGCAGTATTTT.

The chain joins TRBV7-2 to TRBJ2-3; D is possibly TRBD1 (6 bases). The V end lost 5 bases, the J end lost 3 bases, and 9 bases lay between the germline ends. This CDR3 comprises 13 residues. Per germline, CDR1 SGHTA and CDR2 FQGNSA. In nucleotides, the CDR3 is TGTGCCAGCAGCGAACAGGGTACAGATACGCAGTATTTT. Residues: CASSEQGTDTQYF.

The V and J genes are TRBV10-3 and TRBJ2-6; 10 bases agree with TRBD1. Looked up from germline, CDR1 is ENHRY and CDR2 is SYGVKD. The ends lost 6 bases at V and 13 bases at J; junction bases unmatched: 15. CDR3 length: 16 amino acids. The CDR3 loop is CAIRDPVGTGVRVLTF. CDR3 in DNA: TGTGCCATCAGGGACCCGGTGGGGACAGGGGTTCGGGTCCTGACTTTC.